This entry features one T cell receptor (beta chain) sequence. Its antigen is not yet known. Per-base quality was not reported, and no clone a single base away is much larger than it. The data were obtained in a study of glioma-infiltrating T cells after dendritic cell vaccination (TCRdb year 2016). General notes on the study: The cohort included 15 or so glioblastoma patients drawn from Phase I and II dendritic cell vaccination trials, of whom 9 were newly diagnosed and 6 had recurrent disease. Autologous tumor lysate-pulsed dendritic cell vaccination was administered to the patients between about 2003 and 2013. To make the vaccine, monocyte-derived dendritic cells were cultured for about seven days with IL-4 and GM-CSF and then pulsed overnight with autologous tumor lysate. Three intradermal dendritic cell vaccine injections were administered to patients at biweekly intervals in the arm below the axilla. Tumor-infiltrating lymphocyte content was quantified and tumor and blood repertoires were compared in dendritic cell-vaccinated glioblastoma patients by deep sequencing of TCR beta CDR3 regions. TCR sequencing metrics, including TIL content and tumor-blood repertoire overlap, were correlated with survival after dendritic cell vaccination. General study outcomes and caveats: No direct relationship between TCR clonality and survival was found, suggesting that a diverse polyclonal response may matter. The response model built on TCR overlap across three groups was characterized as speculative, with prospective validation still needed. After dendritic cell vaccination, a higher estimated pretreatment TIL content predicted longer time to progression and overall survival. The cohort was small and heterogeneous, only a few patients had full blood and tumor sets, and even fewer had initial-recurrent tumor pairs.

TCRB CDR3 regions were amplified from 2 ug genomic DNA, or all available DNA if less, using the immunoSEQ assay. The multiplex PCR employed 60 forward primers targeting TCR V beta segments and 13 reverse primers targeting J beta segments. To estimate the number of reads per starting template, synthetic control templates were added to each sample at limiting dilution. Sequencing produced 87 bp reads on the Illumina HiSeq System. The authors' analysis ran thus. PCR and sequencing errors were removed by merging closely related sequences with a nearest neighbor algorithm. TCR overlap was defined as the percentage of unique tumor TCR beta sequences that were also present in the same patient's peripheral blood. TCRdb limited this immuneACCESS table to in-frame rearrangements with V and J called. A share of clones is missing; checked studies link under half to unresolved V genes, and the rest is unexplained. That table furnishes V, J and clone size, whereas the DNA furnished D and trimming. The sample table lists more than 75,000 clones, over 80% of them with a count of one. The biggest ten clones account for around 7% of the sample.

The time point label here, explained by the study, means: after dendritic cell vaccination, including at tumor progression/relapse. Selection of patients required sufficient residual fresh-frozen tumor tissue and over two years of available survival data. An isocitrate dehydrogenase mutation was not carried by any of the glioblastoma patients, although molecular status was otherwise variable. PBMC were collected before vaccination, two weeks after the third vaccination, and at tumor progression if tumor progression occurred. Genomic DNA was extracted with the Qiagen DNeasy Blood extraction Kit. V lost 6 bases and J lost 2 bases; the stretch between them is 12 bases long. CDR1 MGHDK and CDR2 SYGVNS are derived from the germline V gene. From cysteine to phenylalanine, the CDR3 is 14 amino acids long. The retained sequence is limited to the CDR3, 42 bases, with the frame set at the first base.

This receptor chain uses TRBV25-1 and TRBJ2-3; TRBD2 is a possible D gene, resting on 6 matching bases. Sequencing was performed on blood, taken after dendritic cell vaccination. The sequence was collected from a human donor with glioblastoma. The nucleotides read TGTGCCAGCAGGAGGGACTTTTCCACAGATACGCAGTATTTT. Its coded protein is CASRRDFSTDTQYF.